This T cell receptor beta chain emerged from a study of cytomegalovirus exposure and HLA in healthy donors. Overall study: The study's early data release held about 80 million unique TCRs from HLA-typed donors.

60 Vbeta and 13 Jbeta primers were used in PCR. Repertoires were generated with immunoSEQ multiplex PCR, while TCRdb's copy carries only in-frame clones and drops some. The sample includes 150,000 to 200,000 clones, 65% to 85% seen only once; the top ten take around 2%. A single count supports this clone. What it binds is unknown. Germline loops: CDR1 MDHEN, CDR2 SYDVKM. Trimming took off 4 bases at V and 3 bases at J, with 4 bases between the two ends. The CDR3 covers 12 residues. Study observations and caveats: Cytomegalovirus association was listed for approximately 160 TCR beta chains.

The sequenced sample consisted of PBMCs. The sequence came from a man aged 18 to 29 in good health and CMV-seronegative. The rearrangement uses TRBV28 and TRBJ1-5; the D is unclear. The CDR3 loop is CASSSFNQPQHF. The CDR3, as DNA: TGTGCCAGCAGTTCCTTCAATCAGCCCCAGCATTTT.